This T cell receptor (beta chain) is drawn from a study of early T cells in non-severe SARS-CoV-2 infection. TCRdb ran MiXCR on the 5' RACE reads and lists one entry per CDR3 protein. Among about 68,000 distinct CDR3 sequences listed, more than 9% were seen once. This clonotype was sampled from an adult who was a healthcare worker with PCR-confirmed SARS-CoV-2 infection or an uninfected control (not recorded which). Specimen: whole blood.

The CDR3 loop is CASSRTANTEAFF. DNA for the CDR3: TGTGCCAGCAGCAGGACAGCTAACACTGAAGCTTTCTTT. The chain has TRBV11-2 and TRBJ1-1, with a weak D call TRBD1 (6 bases). V was shortened by 5 bases and J by 2 bases, with 9 bases between the two germline ends. CDR3 length: 13 residues. Germline V gene data show CDR1 as SGHAT and CDR2 as FQNNGV.